The T cell receptor (beta chain) described here comes from a study of blood T cells in healthy people across ages. Regarding the study as a whole: TCR beta diversity was tightly associated with the proportion of naive T cells.

It was with a sample-barcoded 5' primer and a J-beta primer mix that a second PCR of roughly 7 to 12 cycles was run. Every sample returned 2.5 million or more CDR3-containing paired-end reads. TCRdb ran MiXCR on the 5' RACE reads and lists one entry per CDR3 protein. The table lists 800,000 or so distinct CDR3 sequences, roughly 25% of them singletons. Germline values: CDR1 LNHDA, CDR2 SQIVND (reference sequence). The CDR3 spans 15 residues. V was trimmed by 7 bases and J by 1 base, leaving 11 bases between them. About this clonotype itself: Its cognate antigen is unknown.

These data also formed part of another study, on T cells of mothers and their children. In that study: An overlap that was slightly higher, though non-significant, was seen in related mother-child pairs versus unrelated pairs. Evidence of persistent microchimeric T cell clones was absent.

Material for sequencing was blood. This sequence was found in a boy younger than 18 in good health. V and J are TRBV19 and TRBJ2-6; D unclear. CDR3 amino acids: CASTQEGSGANVLTF. The CDR3 nucleotides read TGTGCCAGTACCCAGGAAGGGTCTGGGGCCAACGTCCTGACTTTC.